The text below deals with one T cell receptor (beta chain). It has no known antigen specificity. Qualities for individual bases were not recorded, and no much larger clone is one base off. CDR1 and CDR2, looked up from the germline V gene (reference sequence), are GTSNPN and SVGIG. The V and J ends are trimmed by 0 bases and 4 bases, leaving 13 bases between them. The CDR3, from cysteine to phenylalanine, totals 15 residues. Only the CDR3 region is kept as DNA, spanning 45 bases read in frame from base 1. These data originate in a study of glioma-infiltrating T cells after dendritic cell vaccination listed by TCRdb under 2016. Study-wide context: A cohort of roughly 15 glioblastoma patients from Phase I and II dendritic cell vaccination trials was included, of whom 9 were newly diagnosed and 6 had recurrent disease. Between the early 2000s and the early 2010s, the patients were given dendritic cell vaccination pulsed with autologous tumor lysate. In glioblastoma patients vaccinated with dendritic cells, deep sequencing of TCR beta CDR3 regions served to measure the amount of tumor-infiltrating lymphocytes and to compare repertoires between tumor and blood. To make the vaccine, monocyte-derived dendritic cells were cultured for about seven days with IL-4 and GM-CSF and then pulsed overnight with autologous tumor lysate. Each patient got three intradermal injections of the dendritic cell vaccine, spaced at biweekly intervals, in the arm below the axilla. Survival after dendritic cell vaccination was correlated with TCR sequencing metrics, including TIL content and tumor-blood repertoire overlap.

The sample's time point, from its label and the paper: after dendritic cell vaccination, including at tumor progression/relapse. Patients were selected on the basis of adequate residual fresh-frozen tumor tissue and more than two years of available survival data. An isocitrate dehydrogenase mutation was not carried by any of the glioblastoma patients, although molecular status was otherwise variable. PBMC were collected before vaccination, two weeks after the third vaccination, and at tumor progression when it occurred. Genomic DNA was extracted with the Qiagen DNeasy Blood extraction Kit. TCRB CDR3 regions were amplified from approximately 2 ug genomic DNA, or all available DNA if less, using the immunoSEQ assay. For multiplex PCR, 60 forward primers for TCR V beta segments and 13 reverse primers for J beta segments were used. To estimate the number of reads per starting template, synthetic control templates were added to each sample at limiting dilution. Reads of 87 bp were generated by sequencing on the Illumina HiSeq System. The source study handled its data this way. PCR and sequencing errors were removed by a nearest neighbor algorithm that merged closely related sequences. TCR overlap was measured as the percentage of unique tumor TCR beta sequences that were also present in the peripheral blood of the same patient. TCRdb retrieved this table from immuneACCESS and kept in-frame rearrangements only. Not all clones are present; in checked studies, unresolved V genes account for under half, and no reason is known for the remainder. V, J and clone size are taken as reported in that table, and D and trimming were inferred from the DNA itself. For this sample the table gives 98,000 or so clones, of which over 80% were detected only once. 5.4% of the sample goes to the ten largest clones.

The research as a whole found: The cohort was small and heterogeneous, and full blood and tumor sets were available for few patients, with initial-recurrent tumor pairs available for even fewer patients. Longer time to progression and overall survival after dendritic cell vaccination were predicted by higher estimated pretreatment TIL content. TCR clonality showed no direct relationship with survival, which suggests that a diverse polyclonal response may matter. The TCR overlap response model with three groups was called speculative and said to need prospective validation.

Sequences were derived from blood, sampled after dendritic cell vaccination. The receptor's source is a human donor with glioblastoma. Rearrangement joined TRBV30 to TRBJ2-1; too little of a D gene remains to name it. The base sequence is TGTGCCTGGAGTGTACGCCGGTTGCCTTACAATGAGCAGTTCTTC. This translates into CAWSVRRLPYNEQFF.